These T cell receptor beta chains were read from a single sample in a study of control samples from healthy donors and cancer patients. Assay used: immunoSEQ multiplex PCR; TCRdb lists only in-frame clones, some missing. The sample holds 150,000 to 200,000 clones, about 90% seen once. The material sequenced was blood. These receptors all stem from a woman aged 45-60 years in good health. Each CDR3 is given with its conserved first and last residue.

j_call: TRBJ2-3; v_call: TRBV10-3; cdr3_aa: CAISESARSTDTQYF
j_call: TRBJ2-3; v_call: TRBV24-1; cdr3_aa: CATSGLKQGGIGPTQYF
j_call: TRBJ2-7; v_call: TRBV4-3; cdr3_aa: CASSQDPGTGSSYEQYF
j_call: TRBJ1-2; v_call: TRBV5-1; cdr3_aa: CASSEQQGINYGYTF
j_call: TRBJ2-3; v_call: TRBV6-4; cdr3_aa: CASSSTLSGTDTQYF
j_call: TRBJ1-2; v_call: TRBV7-2; cdr3_aa: CASSSQGVSDGYTF
j_call: TRBJ2-3; v_call: TRBV10-1; cdr3_aa: CASSQAQTSTDTQYF
j_call: TRBJ2-2; v_call: TRBV6-5; cdr3_aa: CASSLDRTGELFF
j_call: TRBJ1-2; v_call: TRBV9; cdr3_aa: CASSVGRGVGFGYTF
j_call: TRBJ1-3; v_call: TRBV29-1; cdr3_aa: CSARDSGNTIYF
j_call: TRBJ1-3; v_call: TRBV5-6; cdr3_aa: CASSPPGGTASGNTIYF
j_call: TRBJ2-7; v_call: TRBV2; cdr3_aa: CASELREKPYEQYF
j_call: TRBJ1-4; v_call: TRBV7-9; cdr3_aa: CASSLAGSINEKLFF
j_call: TRBJ1-1; v_call: TRBV7-3; cdr3_aa: CASSLTSGWNTEAFF
j_call: TRBJ1-2; v_call: TRBV5-4; cdr3_aa: CASSLSGGGLHGYTF
j_call: TRBJ2-5; v_call: TRBV7-2; cdr3_aa: CASSTDGTSGRSSQYF
j_call: TRBJ2-1; v_call: TRBV7-3; cdr3_aa: CASSLQLGRSYNEQFF
j_call: TRBJ1-1; v_call: TRBV7-3; cdr3_aa: CASTLPGQKYTEAFF
j_call: TRBJ2-2; v_call: TRBV10-1; cdr3_aa: CASVRARDGFAGELFF
j_call: TRBJ2-1; v_call: TRBV28; cdr3_aa: CASSLPSGLAVYNEQFF
j_call: TRBJ1-2; v_call: TRBV13; cdr3_aa: CASSSKQGRIDYGYTF
j_call: TRBJ1-1; v_call: TRBV5-1; cdr3_aa: CASSLTGLNTEAFF
j_call: TRBJ2-2; v_call: TRBV7-2; cdr3_aa: CASSPFSGVWELFF
j_call: TRBJ2-3; v_call: TRBV7-3; cdr3_aa: CASSLSGTSTDTQYF
j_call: TRBJ2-1; v_call: TRBV5-6; cdr3_aa: CASSLPPAGPSYNEQFF
j_call: TRBJ1-6; v_call: TRBV6-2/TRBV6-3; cdr3_aa: CASSVSGRGRSPLHF
j_call: TRBJ2-5; v_call: TRBV30; cdr3_aa: CAWSVIETQYF
j_call: TRBJ2-6; v_call: TRBV19; cdr3_aa: CASSIDPTGRAGANVLTF
j_call: TRBJ2-7; v_call: TRBV5-4; cdr3_aa: CASSFRVTSGDYEQYF
j_call: TRBJ2-5; v_call: TRBV5-1; cdr3_aa: CASSLEQEQETQYF
j_call: TRBJ2-3; v_call: TRBV14; cdr3_aa: CASSQYLPDHRTSDISDTQYF
j_call: TRBJ1-5; v_call: TRBV18; cdr3_aa: CASSPLGAGQPQHF
j_call: TRBJ1-2; v_call: TRBV19; cdr3_aa: CASTIPGARGGYTF
j_call: TRBJ2-7; v_call: TRBV7-8; cdr3_aa: CASRGHSSYEQYF
j_call: TRBJ2-5; v_call: TRBV4-2; cdr3_aa: CASSQPGTGQETQYF
j_call: TRBJ1-1; v_call: TRBV19; cdr3_aa: CASSLGGNTEAFF
j_call: TRBJ2-7; v_call: TRBV12-3/TRBV12-4; cdr3_aa: CASSGGGRGEQYF
j_call: TRBJ2-1; v_call: TRBV27; cdr3_aa: CASSLELAGSYNEQFF
j_call: TRBJ2-3; v_call: TRBV9; cdr3_aa: CASSSTTDTQYF
j_call: TRBJ1-4; v_call: TRBV15; cdr3_aa: CATGRDRGQFYEKLFF
j_call: TRBJ2-2; v_call: TRBV29-1; cdr3_aa: CSVVWRGGITGELFF
j_call: TRBJ2-1; v_call: TRBV4-1; cdr3_aa: CASSQEGLLSSYNEQFF
j_call: TRBJ2-2; v_call: TRBV19; cdr3_aa: CASRRSTGELFF
j_call: TRBJ2-1; v_call: TRBV2; cdr3_aa: CASSGGGSRYNEQFF